The 32 T cell receptor beta chains reported below all come from one sample, sequenced in a study of blood T cell repertoires in COVID-19. Profiled with immunoSEQ multiplex PCR; TCRdb holds only in-frame clones, not every one. The data show around 180,000 clones, roughly 80% seen once. Material: peripheral blood. The receptors shown here come from a man aged 60 to 69 with active or convalescent COVID-19.

J is TRBJ2-7 and V is TRBV2; TRBD2 agrees at 9 bases. The CDR3 spans 16 residues. The germline CDR1 and CDR2 sequences are SNHLY and FYNNEI. V gave up 6 bases and J gave up 6 bases; unmatched junction bases: 15. The CDR3 DNA is TGTGCCAGCAGCCTAAGGGGGCGGGAGGGACGGTCCGAGCAGTACTTC. This sequence encodes CASSLRGREGRSEQYF.

The sample holds many counts of this clone. This chain links TRBV5-1 with TRBJ1-1; 9 bases align to TRBD1. Per the germline V gene, CDR1 is SGHRS and CDR2 is YFSETQ. The CDR3 covers 14 residues. After removal of 4 bases from V and 4 bases from J, the junction contained 5 bases not matched to a gene. The CDR3 here is CASSQQDRGTEAFF. The CDR3 DNA sequence: TGCGCCAGCAGCCAACAGGACAGGGGCACTGAAGCTTTCTTT.

The rearrangement joins TRBV19 to TRBJ1-2; the match to TRBD1 covers 7 bases. The length of the CDR3 is 13 residues. Losses at the gene ends were 6 bases for V and 7 bases for J; bases not matched to a gene: 8. Per the germline V gene, CDR1 is LNHDA and CDR2 is SQIVND (reference sequence). CDR3 nucleotide sequence: TGTGCCAGTAGCCGACAGGGACAAAGTGGCTACACCTTC. This codes for CASSRQGQSGYTF.

This clone was counted only a few times. This chain joins TRBV5-1 and TRBJ1-2, with D tentatively TRBD1 (6 bases). V lost 4 bases to trimming and J lost 3 bases, with 13 bases between them. The CDR3 covers 14 residues. Germline CDR1 reads SGHRS; CDR2 reads YFSETQ. Here the CDR3 DNA reads TGCGCCAGCAGCCAAACACAGGGAGACTATGGCTACACCTTC. Translated, it gives CASSQTQGDYGYTF.

The chain links TRBV29-1 to TRBJ1-2; 7 positions match TRBD1. The CDR3 length is 10 residues. The junction had 1 base not matched to a gene; V was cut back by 6 bases and J by 6 bases. From germline, CDR1 is SQVTM and CDR2 ANQGSEA. The CDR3 region is CSVDRDGYTF. CDR3 in DNA: TGCAGCGTCGACAGGGATGGCTACACCTTC.

The chain combines TRBV9 with TRBJ2-3; TRBD2 matches at 10 bases. The germline gives CDR1 SGDLS, CDR2 YYNGEE. Trimming at V came to 0 bases and at J to 8 bases, leaving 6 bases not matched to a gene. The CDR3 covers 15 residues. The CDR3 DNA follows: TGTGCCAGCAGCGTAGCAGCGGGAGGGCTGGGTACGCAGTATTTT. Translation: CASSVAAGGLGTQYF.

The chain uses TRBV30 and TRBJ1-6; tentative D call: TRBD1 (6 bases). Germline CDR1 GTSNPN, CDR2 SVGIG (reference sequence). This CDR3 region has 14 residues. Deletions cut 2 bases from V and 8 bases from J, with 13 bases between. The CDR3 nucleotides read TGTGCCTGGAGTACAGGGCAGTTGGATTCACCCCTCCACTTT. As protein: CAWSTGQLDSPLHF.

The V and J genes are TRBV24-1 and TRBJ1-5, with 12 bases that match TRBD1. This CDR3 region has 16 residues. Germline-derived CDR1 and CDR2 are KGHDR and SFDVKD. V was clipped by 3 bases and J by 6 bases; unmatched bases: 5. CDR3 in amino acids: CATSDGTGGFGQPQHF. The DNA of the CDR3 is TGTGCCACCAGTGATGGGACAGGGGGCTTCGGTCAGCCCCAGCATTTT.

The chain joins TRBV28 to TRBJ2-7; a weak D match, TRBD1 (6 bases). CDR1 is MDHEN, CDR2 SYDVKM, per germline. Trimming left V 3 bases short and J 5 bases short, with 17 bases between. This CDR3 has 15 residues. The CDR3 nucleotides read TGTGCCAGCAGTTTCCCCTACAGGGTTAATAACGAGCAGTACTTC. This codes for CASSFPYRVNNEQYF. Full variable domain (remainder filled in from reference TRBV28 and TRBJ2-7): DVKVTQSSRYLVKRTGEKVFLECVQDMDHENMFWYRQDPGLGLRLIYFSYDVKMKEKGDIPEGYSVSREKKERFSLILESASTNQTSMYLCASSFPYRVNNEQYFGPGTRLTVT.

CDR3 in amino acids: CASSLGSRDLTYYEQYF. CDR3 DNA: TGTGCCAGCAGTTTGGGGTCCCGGGACTTAACCTACTACGAGCAGTACTTC. The rearrangement links TRBV28 to TRBJ2-7; tentative D call: TRBD2 (6 bases). Trimming took off 3 bases at V and 3 bases at J, with 21 bases between the two ends. The CDR3 is 17 amino acids. Germline values: CDR1 MDHEN, CDR2 SYDVKM.

The chain is built from TRBV29-1 and TRBJ2-1; TRBD2 aligns across 14 bases. Trimming took 6 bases from V and 7 from J; bases not matched to a gene: 11. The CDR3 length is 16 residues. From germline, CDR1 is SQVTM and CDR2 ANQGSEA. This CDR3 reads CSVPRWTSGRQNEQFF. CDR3 bases: TGCAGCGTCCCCAGGTGGACTAGCGGGAGGCAAAATGAGCAGTTCTTC.

The table lists this clone with a few counts. The rearrangement links TRBV27 to TRBJ1-2; no firm D call. Trimming shortened V by 6 bases and J by 8 bases, and 19 bases separated the two germline ends. Germline CDR1 is MNHEY and CDR2 is SMNVEV (reference sequence). This CDR3 spans 14 amino acids. The CDR3 bases are TGTGCCAGCAGCTACGGATCGAGCGCGGCAGGCTACACCTTC. Translating it yields CASSYGSSAAGYTF.

This chain uses TRBV6-6 with TRBJ2-1; 15 bases are shared with TRBD2. The CDR3 extends over 19 amino acids. With 5 bases clipped from V and 0 bases from J, the junction kept 8 bases outside the gene matches. The germline gives CDR1 MNHNY, CDR2 SVGAGI (reference sequence). CDR3 amino acids: CASSRNSGLAGGSYNEQFF. CDR3 DNA: TGTGCCAGCAGTCGAAACTCGGGACTAGCGGGAGGCTCCTACAATGAGCAGTTCTTC.

This clone was observed a handful of times. This sample includes further DNA sequences coding for the same CDR3. The chain couples TRBV9 to TRBJ1-5, with 7 nucleotides matching TRBD1. Trimming took 0 bases from V and 5 from J; bases not matched to a gene: 2. Looked up from germline, CDR1 is SGDLS and CDR2 is YYNGEE. The CDR3 loop spans 14 amino acids. The CDR3 here is CASSVGQGDQPQHF. For the CDR3, the DNA is TGTGCCAGCAGCGTAGGACAGGGTGATCAGCCCCAGCATTTT. Drawing the rest from reference TRBV9 and TRBJ1-5, the complete variable domain is DSGVTQTPKHLITATGQRVTLRCSPRSGDLSVYWYQQSLDQGLQFLIQYYNGEERAKGNILERFSAQQFPDLHSELNLSSLELGDSALYFCASSVGQGDQPQHFGDGTRLSIL.

This sequence joins TRBV19 and TRBJ2-2, with TRBD2 matching over 7 bases. Germline V gene sequence: CDR1 LNHDA, CDR2 SQIVND (reference sequence). Trimming removed 3 bases from V and 6 bases from J; junction bases left unmatched: 13. The CDR3 has 17 residues. The CDR3: CASSISSRELRAGELFF. CDR3 DNA: TGTGCCAGTAGTATTTCCTCGCGGGAGCTAAGGGCCGGGGAGCTGTTTTTT. The whole variable domain, remainder taken from reference TRBV19 and TRBJ2-2, is DGGITQSPKYLFRKEGQNVTLSCEQNLNHDAMYWYRQDPGQGLRLIYYSQIVNDFQKGDIAEGYSVSREKKESFPLTVTSAQKNPTAFYLCASSISSRELRAGELFFGEGSRLTVL.

V and J are TRBV27 and TRBJ2-1; D remains unclear. Deletions cut 6 bases from V and 6 bases from J, with 9 bases between. Germline V CDR1 and CDR2: MNHEY, SMNVEV (reference sequence). This CDR3 region has 12 residues. DNA for the CDR3: TGTGCCAGCAGCGCTCCGGGCAATGAGCAGTTCTTC. Amino acids: CASSAPGNEQFF.

As DNA, the CDR3 is TGTGCCAGCCGGTACAGGGCCGGCAATCAGCCCCAGCATTTT. Its translation: CASRYRAGNQPQHF. The chain combines TRBV6-5 with TRBJ1-5; TRBD1 might be the D (6 bases). The V end was cut by 8 bases, the J end by 2 bases, with 13 bases between. CDR3 length equals 14 residues. Germline CDR1 reads MNHEY; CDR2 reads SVGAGI.

The chain links TRBV2 to TRBJ1-2; 7 bases line up with TRBD1. The CDR3 runs to 16 residues. The germline gives CDR1 SNHLY, CDR2 FYNNEI. The V segment lost 0 bases and the J segment 3 bases; nucleotides outside the gene matches: 7. The CDR3 loop reads CASSEAGTGEDYGYTF. The CDR3 DNA reads as TGTGCCAGCAGTGAAGCGGGAACAGGGGAGGACTATGGCTACACCTTC.

The chain joins TRBV7-6 to TRBJ2-1, with 10 bases aligning to TRBD2. The V segment lost 2 bases and the J segment 7 bases; nucleotides outside the gene matches: 5. The CDR3 runs 15 residues. The germline V gene has CDR1 SGHVS and CDR2 FNYEAQ. For the CDR3, the DNA is TGTGCCAGCAGCTTAATGGCAGCGGGGGGGAATGAGCAGTTCTTC. Translated: CASSLMAAGGNEQFF.

The genes are TRBV2 and TRBJ2-3, with unresolved D. V lost 7 bases and J lost 0, with 14 bases in between. The CDR3 loop spans 15 amino acids. CDR1 and CDR2 (germline): SNHLY, FYNNEI. The CDR3 spells CASNTRQTSTDTQYF. The CDR3 DNA sequence: TGTGCCAGCAATACCCGCCAGACTAGCACAGATACGCAGTATTTT.

The rearrangement joins TRBV27 to TRBJ2-1; D may be TRBD2 (6 bases). Germline V gene lookup returns CDR1 MNHEY and CDR2 SMNVEV (reference sequence). This CDR3 contains 14 residues. Trimming took off 8 bases at V and 12 bases at J, with 23 bases between the two ends. The CDR3 sequence is CASHRLVEPGGQFF. The CDR3 DNA sequence: TGTGCCAGCCATAGACTAGTCGAACCCGGGGGGCAGTTCTTC.

The chain recombines TRBV7-3 with TRBJ2-1, with TRBD2 identical over 10 bases. J lost 7 bases, V lost 0 bases, and 6 bases had no gene match. This CDR3 has 16 residues. The germline CDR1 and CDR2 sequences are SGHTA and FQGTGA. CDR3 sequence: CASSLTRTSGVNEQFF. The CDR3 region has the DNA TGTGCCAGCAGCTTAACGCGGACTAGCGGAGTAAATGAGCAGTTCTTC.

This rearrangement joins TRBV29-1 to TRBJ2-1, with TRBD1 matching 7 bases. The germline gives CDR1 SQVTM, CDR2 ANQGSEA. Trimming removed 3 bases from V and 1 base from J; junction bases left unmatched: 9. The CDR3 sequence is 16 residues long. The CDR3 nucleotides are TGCAGCGTTGACGTAGGGGGCGGTGTTTCCTACAATGAGCAGTTCTTC. Its translation: CSVDVGGGVSYNEQFF.

The chain joins TRBV5-6 to TRBJ1-6; 9 bases line up with TRBD1. V lost 2 bases to trimming and J lost 7 bases; unmatched junction nucleotides: 7. The CDR3 has 16 residues. Germline values: CDR1 SGHDT, CDR2 YYEEEE. CDR3 region: CASSFQTGGANSPLHF. The CDR3, as DNA: TGTGCCAGCAGCTTTCAAACAGGGGGCGCGAATTCACCCCTCCACTTT. Based on the CDR3 plus reference TRBV5-6 and TRBJ1-6, the full variable domain is DAGVTQSPTHLIKTRGQQVTLRCSPKSGHDTVSWYQQALGQGPQFIFQYYEEEERQRGNFPDRFSGHQFPNYSSELNVNALLLGDSALYLCASSFQTGGANSPLHFGNGTRLTVT.

The chain joins TRBV19 to TRBJ2-1, with 10 bases that match TRBD2. Looked up from germline, CDR1 is LNHDA and CDR2 is SQIVND (reference sequence). The V and J ends lost 3 bases and 6 bases, in that order; junction bases with no gene match: 8. This CDR3 region has 16 residues. The DNA of the CDR3 is TGTGCCAGTAGTATTCGGGTAGCGGGAGGTATCAATGAGCAGTTCTTC. Its translation is CASSIRVAGGINEQFF.

The chain has TRBV28 and TRBJ1-2, with 10 bases that match TRBD1. The V and J ends lost 5 bases and 8 bases, in that order; junction bases with no gene match: 5. This CDR3 spans 13 amino acids. The germline gives CDR1 MDHEN, CDR2 SYDVKM. CDR3: CASSGGQGKGYTF. For the CDR3, the DNA is TGTGCCAGCAGTGGGGGACAGGGGAAGGGCTACACCTTC.

The rearrangement joins TRBV4-3 to TRBJ2-7; D is undetermined. The CDR3 loop spans 13 amino acids. V dropped 2 bases and J dropped 3 bases, with 8 bases sitting between them. Germline CDR1 and CDR2: LGHNA and YSLEER. In DNA, the CDR3 is TGCGCCAGCAGCCAATCCGGTGACTACGAGCAGTACTTC. Amino acid sequence: CASSQSGDYEQYF.

The chain links TRBV7-9 to TRBJ1-5, with 9 bases lining up with TRBD1. The CDR3 has 16 amino acids. The junction had 6 bases not matched to a gene; V was cut back by 5 bases and J by 1 base. The germline gives CDR1 SEHNR, CDR2 FQNEAQ (reference sequence). The CDR3 reads CASSQVTGGSNQPQHF. The CDR3 DNA is TGTGCCAGCAGCCAAGTGACAGGGGGGAGCAATCAGCCCCAGCATTTT.

The CDR3 DNA follows: TGCGCCAGCAGCTTGGTGCGTAGCGGGTCCTCCTACGAGCAGTACTTC. This codes for CASSLVRSGSSYEQYF. The chain couples TRBV5-1 to TRBJ2-7, with 7 bases that match TRBD2. The V and J ends lost 0 bases and 0 bases, in that order; junction bases with no gene match: 6. Germline loops: CDR1 SGHRS, CDR2 YFSETQ. The CDR3 extends over 16 amino acids.

This clone occurred once. This chain joins TRBV6-2 or TRBV6-3 and TRBJ2-7; 7 positions agree with TRBD1. In germline, CDR1 is MNHEY, CDR2 SVGEGT. Trimming cost V 4 bases and J 4 bases; bases outside gene matches: 7. This CDR3 is built from 14 residues. CDR3 loop: CASSSRTGSYEQYF. The CDR3 DNA is TGTGCCAGCAGTTCTAGGACAGGATCATACGAGCAGTACTTC.

The J gene is TRBJ1-4, the V gene TRBV7-2, with unresolved D. The V gene lost 5 bases and the J gene lost 0 bases, with 10 bases spanning the gap. The CDR3 runs to 15 residues. Germline V gives CDR1 SGHTA, CDR2 FQGNSA. In nucleotides, the CDR3 is TGTGCCAGCAGCCGTTCGAGATCAACTAATGAAAAACTGTTTTTT. Its translation: CASSRSRSTNEKLFF.

This chain connects TRBV7-3 to TRBJ2-2; D is possibly TRBD2 (5 bases). V was pared by 2 bases and J by 1 base, with 11 bases between. The CDR3 covers 16 residues. Germline V gives CDR1 SGHTA, CDR2 FQGTGA. The CDR3 is CASSLQRAGNTGELFF. In nucleotides, the CDR3 is TGTGCCAGCAGCTTACAACGGGCGGGGAACACCGGGGAGCTGTTTTTT.